Below, one T cell receptor beta chain is given with its context. Its matching antigen is unknown. These data come from a study of T cell responses to AZD1222 COVID-19 vaccine. Overall study findings and caveats: Clonal diversity may have been underestimated, and the donors were mostly white British, with more females than males. The peak T cell response came first, and repertoires were sampled only after it.

Germline V gene lookup returns CDR1 KGHDR and CDR2 SFDVKD. The V end was cut by 4 bases, the J end by 4 bases, with 11 bases between. This CDR3 spans 14 amino acids. Assay: immunoSEQ multiplex PCR; the TCRdb copy retains only in-frame clones and omits some. The sample lists approximately 91,000 clones; 91% were seen once. Sequenced material: peripheral blood, taken 28 days after the second AZD1222 dose. The V and J genes are TRBV24-1 and TRBJ2-3; D is possibly TRBD2 (5 bases). The clonotype comes from an adult who received the AZD1222 COVID-19 vaccine. The CDR3 DNA is TGTGCCACCAGTGACCCCCGGGGTGCAGATACGCAGTATTTT. This sequence encodes CATSDPRGADTQYF.